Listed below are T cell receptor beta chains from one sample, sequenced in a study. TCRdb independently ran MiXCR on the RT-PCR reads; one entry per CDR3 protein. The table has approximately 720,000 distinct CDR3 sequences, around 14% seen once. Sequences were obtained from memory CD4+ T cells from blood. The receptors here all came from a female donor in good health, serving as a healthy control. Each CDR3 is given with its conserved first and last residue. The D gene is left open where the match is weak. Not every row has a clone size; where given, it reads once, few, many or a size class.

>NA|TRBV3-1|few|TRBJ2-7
TGTGCCAGCAGCAAAAGTTACGAGCAGTACTTC
CASSKSYEQYF
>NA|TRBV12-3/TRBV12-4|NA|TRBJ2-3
TGTGCCAGCAGCTCAATCGGCCTTACGCAGTATTTT
CASSSIGLTQYF
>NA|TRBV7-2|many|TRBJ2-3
TGTGCCAGCAGCTTGGGACTTCCGGATACGCAGTATTTT
CASSLGLPDTQYF
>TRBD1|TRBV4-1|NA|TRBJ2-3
TGCGCCAGCAGCCACCGGGACAGGGTTACAGATACGCAGTATTTT
CASSHRDRVTDTQYF
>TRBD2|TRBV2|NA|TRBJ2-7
TGTGCCAGCACATTAGGACTAGCGGGAGCGGGGGAGCAGTACTTC
CASTLGLAGAGEQYF
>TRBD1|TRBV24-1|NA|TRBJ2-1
TGTGCCACCAGTGGCGGTACAGGGGCAATCTACAATGAGCAGTTCTTC
CATSGGTGAIYNEQFF
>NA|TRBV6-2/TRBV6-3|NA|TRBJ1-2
TGTGCCAGCAGTACGGAAACAGGGAACCCCTATGGCTACACCTTC
CASSTETGNPYGYTF
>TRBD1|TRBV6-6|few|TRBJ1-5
TGTGCCAGCAGTTACAGACCGCGACAGGGCCCCAGCCAGCCCCAGCATTTT
CASSYRPRQGPSQPQHF
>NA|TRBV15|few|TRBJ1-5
TGTGCCACCAGCAGAGATCCGATTAGCAATCAGCCCCAGCATTTT
CATSRDPISNQPQHF
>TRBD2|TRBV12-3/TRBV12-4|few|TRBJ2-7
TGTGCCAGCAGTTCTTCTAGCGGGAAAGAGTACTTC
CASSSSSGKEYF
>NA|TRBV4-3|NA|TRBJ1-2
TGCGCCAGCAGCCCGGAAGGTCGTGGAGGCTACACCTTC
CASSPEGRGGYTF
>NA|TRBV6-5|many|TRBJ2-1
TGTGCCAGCAGTTACATCCCAGCGGGCGCTACGAATGAGCAGTTCTTC
CASSYIPAGATNEQFF
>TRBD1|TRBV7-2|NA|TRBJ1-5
TGTGCCAGCAGCCCACAGGGGAGCCTAAATCAGCCCCAGCATTTT
CASSPQGSLNQPQHF
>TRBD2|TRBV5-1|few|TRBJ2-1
TGCGCCAGCAGCTTAAGGCTAGCGGACCCCAAGGAGCAGTTCTTC
CASSLRLADPKEQFF
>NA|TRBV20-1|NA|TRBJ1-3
TGCAGTGCTTGGGACTTACTATTCTCTGGAAACACCATATATTTT
CSAWDLLFSGNTIYF
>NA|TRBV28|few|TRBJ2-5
TGTGCCAGCAGTCCGCAGGGAATACAAGAGACCCAGTACTTC
CASSPQGIQETQYF
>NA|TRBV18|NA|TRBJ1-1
TGTGCCAGCTCACCGGGTCCTCTCCACCACACTGAAGCTTTCTTT
CASSPGPLHHTEAFF
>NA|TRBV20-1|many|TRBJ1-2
TGCAGTGCCCCGCAGGGGACTAACTATGGCTACACCTTC
CSAPQGTNYGYTF
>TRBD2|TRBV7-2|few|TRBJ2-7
TGTGCCAGCAGCTGGCTAGCGGGAGTAGGCGAGCAGTACTTC
CASSWLAGVGEQYF
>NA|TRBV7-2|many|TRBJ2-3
TGTGCCAGCAGCTTCCAGCGGCTCTTCACAGATACGCAGTATTTT
CASSFQRLFTDTQYF
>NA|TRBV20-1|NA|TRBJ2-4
TGCAGTGCTAGAGAGTGGGAGAGGGCGACCAAAAACATTCAGTACTTC
CSAREWERATKNIQYF
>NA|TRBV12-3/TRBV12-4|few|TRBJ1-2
TGTGCCAGCAGTTTATTGGGGGCGCCTATTGATGGCTACACCTTC
CASSLLGAPIDGYTF
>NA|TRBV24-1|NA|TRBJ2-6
TGTGCCACCAGCCCGGGGAGAGGACCTGGGGCCAACGTCCTGACTTTC
CATSPGRGPGANVLTF
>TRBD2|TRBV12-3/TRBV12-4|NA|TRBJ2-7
TGTGCCAGCAGTTTGGGTAGCGGGGGGACCGCGAGCTCCTACGAGCAGTACTTC
CASSLGSGGTASSYEQYF
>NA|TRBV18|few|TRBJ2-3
TGTGCCAGCTCACTTAATGGGGGAGCATATAGCACAGATACGCAGTATTTT
CASSLNGGAYSTDTQYF
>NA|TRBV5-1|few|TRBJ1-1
TGCGCCAGCAGCTTGGCCGGGGGCAGGGAAGCTTTCTTT
CASSLAGGREAFF
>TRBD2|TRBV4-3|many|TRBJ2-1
TGCGCCAGCAGCCAAGATGGACTAGCGGGTAACTCCTACAATGAGCAGTTCTTC
CASSQDGLAGNSYNEQFF
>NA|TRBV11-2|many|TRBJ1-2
TGTGCCAGCAGCTTAGGAGAGAGGGGCGGCTACACCTTC
CASSLGERGGYTF
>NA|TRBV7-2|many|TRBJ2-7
TGTGCCAGCAGCCGAACCGGTCTTCCCGACATCTTGGAGCAGTACTTC
CASSRTGLPDILEQYF
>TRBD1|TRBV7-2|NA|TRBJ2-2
TGTGCCAGCGGAAACAGGGGGCAAGGCGGGGAGCTGTTTTTT
CASGNRGQGGELFF
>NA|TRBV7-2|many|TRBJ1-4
TGTGCCAGCAGCTCCGGAGGTGAAAAACTGTTTTTT
CASSSGGEKLFF
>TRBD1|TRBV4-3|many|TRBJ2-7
TGCGCCAGCAGCCAAGATCTGGGACAGGGTTTCGACGAGCAGTACTTC
CASSQDLGQGFDEQYF
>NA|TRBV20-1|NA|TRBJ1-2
TGCAGTGCTAGGACCGATTTCGTTTATGGCTACACCTTC
CSARTDFVYGYTF
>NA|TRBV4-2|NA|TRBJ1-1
TGTGCCAGCAGCCAAGGTGAACGTGGGGCTGAAGCTTTCTTT
CASSQGERGAEAFF
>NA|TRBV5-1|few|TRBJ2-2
TGCGCCAGCAGCGTAGCGGTGAACACCGGGGAGCTGTTTTTT
CASSVAVNTGELFF
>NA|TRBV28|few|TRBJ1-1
TGTGCCAGCAGTTTGGGCGGGGCCGGGAGCACTGAAGCTTTCTTT
CASSLGGAGSTEAFF
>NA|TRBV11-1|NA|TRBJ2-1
TGTGCCAGCAGCTTAAAGTGGGACAAGGAGTTCTTC
CASSLKWDKEFF
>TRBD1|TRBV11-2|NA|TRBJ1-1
TGTGCCAGCAGCTCACGGACAGGAGGTGAAGCTTTCTTT
CASSSRTGGEAFF
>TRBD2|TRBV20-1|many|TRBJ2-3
TGCAGTGCTAGAGACCCGCTAGCGGGGGAGACAGATACGCAGTATTTT
CSARDPLAGETDTQYF
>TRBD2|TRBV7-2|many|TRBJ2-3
TGTGCCAGCAGCCCCCCCGGGGTCGGGGGGGGCACAGATACGCAGTATTTT
CASSPPGVGGGTDTQYF
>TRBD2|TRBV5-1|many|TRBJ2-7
TGCGCCAGCAGCCAGACTAGCGGGACAGTCTACGAGCAGTACTTC
CASSQTSGTVYEQYF